This entry lists 17 T cell receptor beta chains sequenced from one sample in a study of naive and memory T cell subsets. An equimolar mix of two oligonucleotides served as the beta constant-region primer for TRBC1 and TRBC2. TCRdb re-called the UMI-ligation and nested PCR reads through MiXCR, storing one row per CDR3 protein. The data show 70,000 to 95,000 distinct CDR3 sequences, with roughly 7% seen just once and 1.6% held by the top ten. The sample was central memory CD4+ T cells from blood. Receptors were obtained from a human donor in good health.

Ten or more counts support this clonotype. The chain carries TRBV7-9 and TRBJ1-1; weak D call: TRBD1 (5 bases). This CDR3 contains 14 residues. Deletions cut 4 bases from V and 2 bases from J, with 11 bases between. Germline V gene lookup returns CDR1 SEHNR and CDR2 FQNEAQ (reference sequence). The CDR3 is CASSWGGENTEAFF. In DNA, the CDR3 is TGTGCCAGCAGCTGGGGGGGAGAAAACACTGAAGCTTTCTTT.

This chain links TRBV7-3 with TRBJ2-1, with 7 bases that match TRBD2. CDR1 is SGHTA and CDR2 is FQGTGA in the germline V gene. Germline trimming cut 10 bases from V and 7 bases from J; bases unmatched to any gene: 13. The CDR3 has 14 amino acids. The DNA for the CDR3 is TGTGCCACGTCTGGCGGGGGTAGTATGAATGAGCAGTTCTTC. Residues: CATSGGGSMNEQFF.

To note about this clonotype: Germline and junction disagree at one end, which may indicate a read error. The chain employs TRBV7-9 and TRBJ1-5; D gene unclear. The V gene's germline CDR1 is SEHNR and CDR2 FQNEAQ (reference sequence). The CDR3 contains 13 residues. CDR3 sequence reads: CASSLGFNQPQNF. CDR3 bases: TGTGCCAGCAGCTTAGGATTCAATCAGCCCCAGAATTTT. Supplemented by reference TRBV7-9 and TRBJ1-5, the full variable domain reads DTGVSQNPRHKITKRGQNVTFRCDPISEHNRLYWYRQTLGQGPEFLTYFQNEAQLEKSRLLSDRFSAERPKGSFSTLEIQRTEQGDSAMYLCASSLGFNQPQNFGDGTRLSIL.

Comments on this clonotype: Mismatch with germline at one junction end may stem from a read error. The gene calls are TRBV19 and TRBJ1-2; 7 bases agree with TRBD1. The CDR3 has 13 amino acids. Looked up from germline, CDR1 is LNHDA and CDR2 is SQIVND (reference sequence). Here the CDR3 reads CVSSRDSNYGYTF. The DNA of the CDR3 is TGTGTCAGTAGCCGGGACAGTAACTATGGCTACACCTTC.

This clonotype was observed at least ten times. V and J are TRBV6-2 or TRBV6-3 and TRBJ2-3; D possibly corresponds to TRBD2 (5 bases). Germline V gene data show CDR1 as MNHEY and CDR2 as SVGEGT. The CDR3 runs 11 residues. V shed 6 bases and J shed 9 bases, with 10 bases lying between them. The CDR3 bases are TGTGCCAGCAGCTCGGGATTGACGCAGTATTTT. As protein: CASSSGLTQYF.

About this clonotype itself: A much larger clonotype is one base distant, so this may be a read error. This chain joins TRBV7-2 and TRBJ1-2, with 8 bases that match TRBD1. The CDR3 has 17 amino acids. Germline-derived CDR1 and CDR2 are SGHTA and FQGNSA. The V segment lost 4 bases and the J segment 2 bases; nucleotides outside the gene matches: 12. CDR3 sequence: CASSSRDRYFRNYGYTF. As DNA, the CDR3 is TGTGCCAGCAGCTCCCGGGACAGGTACTTTAGAAACTATGGCTACACCTTC.

In this sample, this clonotype turned up many times. The chain employs TRBV3-1 and TRBJ2-2; no clear D. The CDR3 has 12 amino acids. Trimming removed 3 bases at V and 7 bases at J, with 6 bases between. From germline, CDR1 is LGHDT and CDR2 YNNKEL (reference sequence). The CDR3 protein is CASSQGIGELFF. The CDR3 coding sequence is TGTGCCAGCAGCCAGGGAATCGGGGAGCTGTTTTTT.

The chain employs TRBV7-9 and TRBJ1-2, with TRBD1 matching 7 bases. CDR1 and CDR2 (germline): SEHNR, FQNEAQ (reference sequence). CDR3 length: 14 residues. V shed 5 bases, J shed 8 bases, and the junction held 11 bases outside the gene matches. CDR3 in DNA: TGTGCCAGCAGCAACGGTGACAGGGAGGGCGGCTACACCTTC. Translation: CASSNGDREGGYTF.

The chain joins TRBV6-2 or TRBV6-3 to TRBJ2-2; 9 nucleotides agree with TRBD2. CDR1 and CDR2 (germline): MNHEY, SVGEGT. The ends lost 4 bases at V and 5 bases at J; junction bases unmatched: 5. The CDR3 is 15 amino acids. CDR3 sequence: CASSWLREGTGELFF. Here the CDR3 DNA reads TGTGCCAGCAGTTGGTTGCGGGAGGGGACCGGGGAGCTGTTTTTT.

This clonotype turned up a few times. V usage is TRBV27 and J usage is TRBJ1-5; D may be TRBD1 (5 bases). Trimming removed 2 bases at V and 6 bases at J, with 11 bases between. The CDR3 has 14 residues. The germline V gene has CDR1 MNHEY and CDR2 SMNVEV (reference sequence). The CDR3 region has the DNA TGTGCCAGCAGTTTACTGCAGGGTGGTCAGCCCCAGCATTTT. Translating it yields CASSLLQGGQPQHF.

This clonotype came up many times. This chain joins TRBV20-1 and TRBJ2-3, with D tentatively TRBD1 (6 bases). The V end lost 3 bases, the J end lost 14 bases, and 15 bases lay between the germline ends. CDR3 size: 11 residues. In germline, CDR1 is DFQATT, CDR2 SNEGSKA (reference sequence). CDR3 in amino acids: CSARGAQGRYF. CDR3 in DNA: TGCAGTGCTAGGGGGGCCCAGGGGCGGTATTTT.

V usage is TRBV14 and J usage is TRBJ2-5, with D unclear. V dropped 0 bases and J dropped 4 bases, with 9 bases sitting between them. Germline V CDR1 and CDR2: SGHDN, FVKESK. This CDR3 comprises 14 residues. CDR3 protein: CASSQDVVSETQYF. The CDR3 DNA reads TGTGCCAGCAGCCAAGACGTCGTATCAGAGACCCAGTACTTC.

This clonotype was seen many times. The rearrangement links TRBV20-1 to TRBJ1-2; tentative D call: TRBD1 (6 bases). The V gene lost 5 bases and the J gene lost 7 bases, with 20 bases spanning the gap. The germline gives CDR1 DFQATT, CDR2 SNEGSKA (reference sequence). This CDR3 has 14 residues. Here the CDR3 reads CSAPTDRGAGGYTF. CDR3 sequence (DNA): TGCAGTGCTCCAACGGACAGAGGGGCCGGTGGCTACACCTTC.

This clonotype came up many times. The rearrangement links TRBV29-1 to TRBJ2-1; 16 bases are shared with TRBD2. The germline V gene encodes CDR1 SQVTM and CDR2 ANQGSEA. The CDR3 is made up of 14 amino acids. J lost 8 bases, V lost 6 bases, and 4 bases had no gene match. The CDR3 DNA follows: TGCAGCGTGGGGACTAGCGGGAGGGCCCATGAGCAGTTCTTC. It codes for CSVGTSGRAHEQFF.

This clonotype was detected a few times. V usage is TRBV7-8 and J usage is TRBJ2-1; a weak D match, TRBD1 (6 bases). The V and J ends lost 1 base and 0 bases respectively, with 10 bases between them. The germline V gene has CDR1 SGHVS and CDR2 FQNEAQ. The CDR3 covers 16 residues. The chain's CDR3 is CASSLEDRFSYNEQFF. DNA for the CDR3: TGTGCCAGCAGCTTAGAAGACAGGTTCTCCTACAATGAGCAGTTCTTC.

This clonotype was detected many times. The rearrangement links TRBV20-1 to TRBJ1-4, with D tentatively TRBD1 (5 bases). CDR3 length: 15 residues. Germline V gives CDR1 DFQATT, CDR2 SNEGSKA (reference sequence). V was clipped by 0 bases and J by 4 bases, with 12 bases between them. The CDR3 loop is CSARDPGRLNEKLFF. The CDR3 DNA sequence: TGCAGTGCTAGAGACCCGGGACGCCTTAATGAAAAACTGTTTTTT.

This clonotype was detected many times. This rearrangement joins TRBV20-1 to TRBJ1-6, with D maybe TRBD1 (5 bases). The CDR3 covers 13 residues. Germline V gene data show CDR1 as DFQATT and CDR2 as SNEGSKA (reference sequence). Trimming cost V 6 bases and J 6 bases, with 12 bases left between them. The CDR3 DNA reads as TGCAGTGCCCTCGGGACCTCTAATTCACCCCTCCACTTT. Amino acid sequence: CSALGTSNSPLHF.